The rows below give T cell receptor beta chains drawn from one sample of a study of beta chain features in type 1 diabetes. Sequencing used immunoSEQ multiplex PCR; TCRdb keeps in-frame clones, though not all of them. The data hold under 850,000 clones, with 13% observed a single time. The sequencing sample was made of naive CD4+ T cells from blood. These receptors originate from a man between 18 and 35 years old with type 1 diabetes. The CDR3 runs from the conserved cysteine through the conserved F or W. A D gene is named only where the DNA matches it firmly. The listing skips clone size in some rows; elsewhere it reads once, few, many or a size class.

d_call,clone_size,j_call,v_call,cdr3_nt,cdr3_aa
NA,NA,TRBJ2-1,TRBV18,TGTGCCAGCTCACCCCCCGGCGGGGAGCAGTTCTTC,CASSPPGGEQFF
NA,NA,TRBJ1-1,TRBV10-3,TGTGCCATCGATCGTGGCTCGAACACTGAAGCTTTCTTT,CAIDRGSNTEAFF
TRBD1,few,TRBJ1-5,TRBV4-1,TGCGCCAGCAGCCGCGAGATTACAGGGGCTGGTCAGCCCCAGCATTTT,CASSREITGAGQPQHF
NA,few,TRBJ1-3,TRBV25-1,TGTGCCAGCAGGACGAGGGTCTTTTCTGGAAACACCATATATTTT,CASRTRVFSGNTIYF
NA,NA,TRBJ1-2,TRBV28,TGTGCCAGCAGTTTCCAGTTCTATGGCTACACCTTC,CASSFQFYGYTF
NA,NA,TRBJ1-2,TRBV19,TGTGCCAGTAAGCCCCCGGGACCCTATGGCTACACCTTC,CASKPPGPYGYTF
NA,few,TRBJ1-1,TRBV19,TGTGCCAGTGTGGGTACCTACACTGAAGCTTTCTTT,CASVGTYTEAFF
TRBD1,NA,TRBJ1-2,TRBV4-1,TGCGCCAGCAGCCAAGGGGACAGGGACCTTAACTATGGCTACACCTTC,CASSQGDRDLNYGYTF
NA,few,TRBJ2-3,TRBV19,TGTGCCAGTAACTGGGGGGCGCTGGGCACAGATACGCAGTATTTT,CASNWGALGTDTQYF
TRBD1,NA,TRBJ1-1,TRBV29-1,TGCAGCGTTCCCAGGGGGGGGACTCCTGAAGCTTTCTTT,CSVPRGGTPEAFF
TRBD1,NA,TRBJ1-6,TRBV5-6,TGTGCCAGCAGGCCCGGGACAGGGCTATCGCCCCTCCACTTT,CASRPGTGLSPLHF
NA,NA,TRBJ1-5,TRBV4-1,TGCGCCAGCAGCCAAGATGCCCAGGGGTTATATAGCAATCAGCCCCAGCATTTT,CASSQDAQGLYSNQPQHF
TRBD2,NA,TRBJ2-1,TRBV25-1,TGTGCCAGCAGTGATTTTAGCGGGGGATACAATGAGCAGTTCTTC,CASSDFSGGYNEQFF
NA,few,TRBJ1-2,TRBV18,TGTGCCAGCTCACCAGGGACTGACTATGGCTACACCTTC,CASSPGTDYGYTF
TRBD1,few,TRBJ2-7,TRBV27,TGTGCCAGCAGTCGGACAGGCCGCTTCTACGAGCAGTACTTC,CASSRTGRFYEQYF
NA,NA,TRBJ1-5,TRBV28,TGTGCCAGCCTCCCGAAGGGGGTTGGTTTGCAGCCCCAGCATTTT,CASLPKGVGLQPQHF
NA,NA,TRBJ1-1,TRBV30,TGTGCCTGGAGTGCCTTGGACGGTCTGGGTCCAGCTTTCTTT,CAWSALDGLGPAFF
TRBD2,NA,TRBJ2-3,TRBV9,TGTGCCAGCAGCTACACTAGCGGAAGCACAGATACGCAGTATTTT,CASSYTSGSTDTQYF
NA,few,TRBJ2-5,TRBV30,TGTGCCTGGAGTGTACAGTGGGTTAGCGTACGTCAAGAGACCCAGTACTTC,CAWSVQWVSVRQETQYF
NA,few,TRBJ1-1,TRBV7-3,TGTGCCAGCAGCTTAGGGACGAACACTGAAGCTTTCTTT,CASSLGTNTEAFF
TRBD1,NA,TRBJ1-2,TRBV30,TGTGCCTGGAGCGCGGGACAGGGCCTCTCTGGCTACACCTTC,CAWSAGQGLSGYTF
NA,few,TRBJ2-3,TRBV18,TGTGCCAGCTCACCCCCCACAGATACGCAGTATTTT,CASSPPTDTQYF
TRBD1,few,TRBJ1-2,TRBV30,TGTGCCTGGAGCCCGGGACAGCATGGCTACACCTTC,CAWSPGQHGYTF